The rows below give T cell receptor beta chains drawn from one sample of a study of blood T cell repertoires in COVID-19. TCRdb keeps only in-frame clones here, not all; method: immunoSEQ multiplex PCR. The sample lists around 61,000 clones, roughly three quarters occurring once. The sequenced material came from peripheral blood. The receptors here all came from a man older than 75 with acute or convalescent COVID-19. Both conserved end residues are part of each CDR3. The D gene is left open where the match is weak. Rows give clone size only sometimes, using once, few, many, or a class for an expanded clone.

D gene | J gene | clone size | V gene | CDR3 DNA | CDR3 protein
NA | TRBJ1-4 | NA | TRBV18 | TGTGCCAGCTCACCCCCCGCAGGGAAAAATGAAAAACTGTTTTTT | CASSPPAGKNEKLFF
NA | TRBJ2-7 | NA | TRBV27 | TGTGCCAGCAGTTTAGGGCCGAACTACGAGCAGTACTTC | CASSLGPNYEQYF
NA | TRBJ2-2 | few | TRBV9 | TGTGCCAGCAGCGTCTGGGACTCGAACACCGGGGAGCTGTTTTTT | CASSVWDSNTGELFF
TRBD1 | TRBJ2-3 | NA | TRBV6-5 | TGTGCCAGCAGTCGCAGGACAGGCCGGGATACGCAGTATTTT | CASSRRTGRDTQYF
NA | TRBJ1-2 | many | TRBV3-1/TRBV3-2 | TGTGCCAGCAGCCGAGAAGACAATTACTATGGCTACACCTTC | CASSREDNYYGYTF
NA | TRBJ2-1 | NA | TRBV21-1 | TGTGCCAGTAGGGGGAATGAGCAGTTCTTC | CASRGNEQFF
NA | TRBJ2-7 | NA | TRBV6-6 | TGTGCCAGCAGCCCTACCCACCTTCCCTACGAGCAGTACTTC | CASSPTHLPYEQYF
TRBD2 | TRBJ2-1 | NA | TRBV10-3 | TGTGCCATCAGTGAGTCGACCGGCGGGGGGGCATCCTACAATGAGCAGTTCTTC | CAISESTGGGASYNEQFF
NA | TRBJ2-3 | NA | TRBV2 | TGTGCCAGCACCTGGGGAGGCGGGGATACGCAGTATTTT | CASTWGGGDTQYF
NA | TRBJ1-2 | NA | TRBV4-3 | TGCGCCAGCAGCCAAACCGTTTGGGGGGGAAGTGGCGGCTACACCTTC | CASSQTVWGGSGGYTF
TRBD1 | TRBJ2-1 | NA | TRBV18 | TGTGCCAGCTCGCCTAGACTTATCCGGACAGGTTACAATGAGCAGTTCTTC | CASSPRLIRTGYNEQFF
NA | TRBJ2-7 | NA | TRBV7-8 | TGTGCCAGCAGCTTAATGGGGCAGGGCGAGCAGTACTTC | CASSLMGQGEQYF
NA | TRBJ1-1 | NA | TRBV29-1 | TGCAGCGGATGGGAGGGGTCCGGAGAAGCTTTCTTT | CSGWEGSGEAFF
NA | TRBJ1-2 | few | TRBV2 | TGTGCCAGCATCGGGACTTCCTATGGCTACACCTTC | CASIGTSYGYTF
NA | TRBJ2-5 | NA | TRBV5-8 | TGTGCCAGCAGCTTGCCCGGGGAAGAGACCCAGTACTTC | CASSLPGEETQYF
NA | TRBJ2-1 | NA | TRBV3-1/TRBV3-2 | TGTGCCAGCAGTTTCGCGGGCGAGCAGTTCTTC | CASSFAGEQFF
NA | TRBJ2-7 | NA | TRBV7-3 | TGTGCCAGCAGCCCAGGCCCCGGGAGCGAGCAGTACTTC | CASSPGPGSEQYF
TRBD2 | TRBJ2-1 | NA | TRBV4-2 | TGTGCCAGCAGCCAACATAGCGGGGGCTCCTACAATGAGCAGTTCTTC | CASSQHSGGSYNEQFF
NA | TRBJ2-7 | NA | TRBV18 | TGTGCCAGCTCACCGGACTCGGCCTCCTACGAGCAGTACTTC | CASSPDSASYEQYF
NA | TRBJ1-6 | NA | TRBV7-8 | TGTGCCAGCAGCTTTGACAGGTTTAATTCACCCCTCCACTTT | CASSFDRFNSPLHF
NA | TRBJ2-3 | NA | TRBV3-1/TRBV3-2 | TGTGCCAGCAGCCAAGCGGGGAGACGCACAGATACGCAGTATTTT | CASSQAGRRTDTQYF
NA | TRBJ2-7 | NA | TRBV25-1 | TGTGCCAGCAGTGATGCGGGCTACGAGCAGTACTTC | CASSDAGYEQYF
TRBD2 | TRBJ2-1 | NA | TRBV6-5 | TGTGCCAGCAACCTTGGCGGGAGAAATGAGCAGTTCTTC | CASNLGGRNEQFF
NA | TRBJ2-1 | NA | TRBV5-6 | TGTGCCAGCAGCTTGTGGCAGGGTTTCTACAATGAGCAGTTCTTC | CASSLWQGFYNEQFF
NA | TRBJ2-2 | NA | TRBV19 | TGTGCCAGTAGTTGGAACCGGGACACCAAAACCGGGGAGCTGTTTTTT | CASSWNRDTKTGELFF
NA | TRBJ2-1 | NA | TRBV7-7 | TGTGCTAGCAGCTTAGCTCGGGAAGGTGAGCAGTTCTTC | CASSLAREGEQFF
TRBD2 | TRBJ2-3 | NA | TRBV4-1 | TGCGCCAGCAGCCAAGATGCGGCGGGAGGGGGGGATACGCAGTATTTT | CASSQDAAGGGDTQYF
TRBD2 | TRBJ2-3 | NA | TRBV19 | TGTGCCAGTTCGGATCGGACTAGCGGGAGAAGGTCGCAGTATTTT | CASSDRTSGRRSQYF
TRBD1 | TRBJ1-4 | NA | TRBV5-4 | TGTGCCAGCAGCTTGGCCCCAACAGGGGGCCCTGAAAAACTGTTTTTT | CASSLAPTGGPEKLFF
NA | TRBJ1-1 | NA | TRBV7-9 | TGTGCCAGCACCATACTCTTCGGGGTCGGCACTGAAGCTTTCTTT | CASTILFGVGTEAFF
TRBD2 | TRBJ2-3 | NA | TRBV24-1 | TGTGCCACCAGTGATTTGGCTAGCGGGGGGGTGGATACGCAGTATTTT | CATSDLASGGVDTQYF
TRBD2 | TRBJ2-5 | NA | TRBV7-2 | TGTGCCAGTCGACTAGCGGGGCCCTTGGTGGAGACCCAGTACTTC | CASRLAGPLVETQYF
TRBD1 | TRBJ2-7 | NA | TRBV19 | TGTGCCAGTAGCAAGGACAGGGACACCTACGAGCAGTACTTC | CASSKDRDTYEQYF
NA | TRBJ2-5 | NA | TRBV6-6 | TGTGCCAGCAGTATCAGGGCGCGAGAGACCCAGTACTTC | CASSIRARETQYF
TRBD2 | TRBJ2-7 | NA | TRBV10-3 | TGTGCCATCAGTGGGACTAGCGGGAGAAGGACCTACGAGCAGTACTTC | CAISGTSGRRTYEQYF
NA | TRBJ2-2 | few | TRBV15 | TGTGCCACCAGCAGAAATTACGTAGGGGCCATGAACACCGGGGAGCTGTTTTTT | CATSRNYVGAMNTGELFF
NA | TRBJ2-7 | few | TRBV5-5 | TGTGCCAGCAGGCCCTTCGGTCGCCTTTACGAGCAGTACTTC | CASRPFGRLYEQYF
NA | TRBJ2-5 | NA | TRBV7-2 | TGTGCCAGCAGTCCTCTGTCCGGGCAAGAGACCCAGTACTTC | CASSPLSGQETQYF
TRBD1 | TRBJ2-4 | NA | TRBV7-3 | TGTGCCAGCAGCCTTCGACAGGGGGCGGACATTCAGTACTTC | CASSLRQGADIQYF
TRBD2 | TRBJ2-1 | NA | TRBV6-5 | TGTGCCAGCAGAAAGGACTGGCGGGAGGGCGCGCAGTTCTTC | CASRKDWREGAQFF
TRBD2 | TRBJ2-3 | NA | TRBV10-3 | TGTGCCATCAGTGACCCCTCTAGCGGGGGGGCCGCAGATACGCAGTATTTT | CAISDPSSGGAADTQYF
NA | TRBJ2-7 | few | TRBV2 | TGTGCCAGCAGCTGGGCACCGTCGTACGAGCAGTACTTC | CASSWAPSYEQYF
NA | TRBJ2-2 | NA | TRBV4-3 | TGCGCCAGCAGCCAAAGATTGGCTGTTACCGGGGAGCTGTTTTTT | CASSQRLAVTGELFF
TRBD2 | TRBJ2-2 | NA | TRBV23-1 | TGCGCCAGCAGTCAACCGGGACTAGTCCCTCCGGGTGGGGAGCTGTTTTTT | CASSQPGLVPPGGELFF
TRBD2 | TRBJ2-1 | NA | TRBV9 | TGTGCCAGCAGCCCAACTCGACTAGCGGGAATTGTCGATGAGCAGTTCTTC | CASSPTRLAGIVDEQFF
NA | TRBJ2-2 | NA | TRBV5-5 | TGTGCCAGCAGCTGGGCAGGGAACACCGGGGAGCTGTTTTTT | CASSWAGNTGELFF
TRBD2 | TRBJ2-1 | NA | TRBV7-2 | TGTGCCAGCAGCCCAACGATTAGCGGGGGGGCCCATGAGCAGTTCTTC | CASSPTISGGAHEQFF
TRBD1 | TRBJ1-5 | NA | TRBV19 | TGTGCCAGTAGGATGAGGGGGCTTGGTCAGCCCCAGCATTTT | CASRMRGLGQPQHF